These T cell receptor beta chains were read from a single sample in a study of T cells in Graves' hyperthyroidism and ophthalmopathy. TCRdb fed the multiplex PCR reads into MiXCR, producing one record per CDR3 protein. Among approximately 590,000 distinct CDR3 sequences listed, 15% to 19% were seen once. Sequenced sample: blood. These receptors all come from a woman aged 30 to 39 with Graves' hyperthyroidism. The CDR3 runs from the conserved cysteine through the conserved F or W. The order of the fields is CDR3 protein, CDR3 DNA, D gene, V gene, J gene, clone size. A D gene is named only where the DNA matches it firmly. Not every row has a clone size; where given, it reads once, few, many or a size class.

CASRSGRHYEQYF	TGTGCCAGTCGGAGCGGGAGGCACTACGAGCAGTACTTC	TRBD2	TRBV7-2	TRBJ2-7	.
CASSLRGPPEAFF	TGTGCCAGCAGTCTCAGGGGGCCCCCTGAAGCTTTCTTT	TRBD1	TRBV12-3/TRBV12-4	TRBJ1-1	few
CASSLTVAGNNEQFF	TGTGCCAGCAGCTTAACGGTAGCGGGTAACAATGAGCAGTTCTTC	TRBD2	TRBV7-3	TRBJ2-1	many
CASSPIAGGRLHNEQFF	TGTGCCAGCAGCCCTATAGCGGGAGGGCGTCTCCACAATGAGCAGTTCTTC	TRBD2	TRBV11-2	TRBJ2-1	many
CASSTRIVGTLHTEAFF	TGTGCCAGTAGTACTAGAATAGTAGGCACCCTGCATACTGAAGCTTTCTTT	.	TRBV19	TRBJ1-1	few
CASSLGLAGSYNEQFF	TGTGCCAGCAGTCTAGGACTAGCGGGCTCCTACAATGAGCAGTTCTTC	TRBD2	TRBV7-2	TRBJ2-1	many
CAWIFSSGQTNTEAFF	TGTGCCTGGATTTTTTCTTCGGGACAGACGAACACTGAAGCTTTCTTT	TRBD1	TRBV30	TRBJ1-1	many
CSARSGTSGGTSEQFF	TGCAGTGCTCGCTCGGGGACTAGCGGGGGTACTAGTGAGCAGTTCTTC	TRBD2	TRBV20-1	TRBJ2-1	many
CASSFGTTFYGYTF	TGTGCCAGCAGCTTTGGGACAACTTTCTATGGCTACACCTTC	.	TRBV7-9	TRBJ1-2	few
CASSSSRNRSYIF	TGTGCCAGCAGTTCCTCGCGCAATAGGAGCTACATCTTC	.	TRBV12-3/TRBV12-4	TRBJ1-2	.
CASSPAGWEQFF	TGTGCCAGCAGTCCAGCGGGATGGGAGCAGTTCTTC	TRBD2	TRBV6-1	TRBJ2-1	.
CSASQDRVGYTF	TGCAGTGCTAGTCAGGACAGGGTTGGCTACACCTTC	TRBD1	TRBV20-1	TRBJ1-2	few
CASSDYRAPTTDTQYF	TGTGCCAGCAGCGACTACAGGGCCCCGACAACAGATACGCAGTATTTT	.	TRBV7-3	TRBJ2-3	many
CASRPSGPYNEQFF	TGTGCCAGCAGACCTAGCGGGCCTTACAATGAGCAGTTCTTC	TRBD2	TRBV28	TRBJ2-1	many
CASSIGGHKATGELFF	TGTGCCAGTAGTATAGGGGGCCATAAGGCCACCGGGGAGCTGTTTTTT	.	TRBV19	TRBJ2-2	few
CASSIEGTYSNQPQHF	TGTGCCAGTAGTATAGAGGGGACATATAGCAATCAGCCCCAGCATTTT	.	TRBV19	TRBJ1-5	.
CASSSGGSTGELFF	TGTGCCAGCAGTTCTGGAGGGAGCACCGGGGAGCTGTTTTTT	.	TRBV28	TRBJ2-2	many
CATHGQKQETQYF	TGTGCCACCCATGGACAGAAACAAGAGACCCAGTACTTC	.	TRBV7-9	TRBJ2-5	many
CASSSRGTGELFF	TGTGCCAGCAGTTCTAGAGGCACCGGGGAGCTGTTTTTT	.	TRBV27	TRBJ2-2	few
CATRTSGQGDQPQHF	TGTGCCACCCGCACCTCCGGACAGGGCGATCAGCCCCAGCATTTT	TRBD1	TRBV24-1	TRBJ1-5	.
CSVDRSPSGARDTQYF	TGCAGCGTTGATAGATCCCCTAGCGGGGCCAGAGATACGCAGTATTTT	TRBD2	TRBV29-1	TRBJ2-3	few
CASSPTENQPQHF	TGTGCCAGCTCACCGACAGAGAATCAGCCCCAGCATTTT	.	TRBV18	TRBJ1-5	many
CASDSGQILKDTQYF	TGTGCCAGCGACTCGGGGCAAATTCTGAAAGATACGCAGTATTTT	.	TRBV2	TRBJ2-3	many
CACIGQGLAGVTYNEQFF	TGTGCCTGTATAGGACAGGGTTTAGCGGGAGTAACCTACAATGAGCAGTTCTTC	.	TRBV30	TRBJ2-1	few
CASSSQTGVTGGYTF	TGCGCCAGCAGCTCGCAGACAGGGGTAACGGGCGGCTACACCTTC	TRBD1	TRBV5-1	TRBJ1-2	many
CASSLPLLTGRENIQYF	TGTGCCAGCAGTTTACCCCTCCTGACAGGGCGGGAAAACATTCAGTACTTC	TRBD1	TRBV28	TRBJ2-4	many